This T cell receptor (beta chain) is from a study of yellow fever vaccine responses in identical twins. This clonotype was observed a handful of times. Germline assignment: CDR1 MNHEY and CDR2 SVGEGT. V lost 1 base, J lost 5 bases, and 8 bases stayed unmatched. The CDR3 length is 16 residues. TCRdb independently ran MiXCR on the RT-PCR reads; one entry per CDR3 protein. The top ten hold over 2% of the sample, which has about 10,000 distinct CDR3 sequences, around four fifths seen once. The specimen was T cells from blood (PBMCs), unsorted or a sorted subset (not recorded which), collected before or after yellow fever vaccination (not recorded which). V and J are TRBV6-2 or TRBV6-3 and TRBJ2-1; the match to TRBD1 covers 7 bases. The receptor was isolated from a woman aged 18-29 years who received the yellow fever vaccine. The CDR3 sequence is CASSYFSRGRDNEQFF. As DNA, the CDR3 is TGTGCCAGCAGTTACTTTTCGAGGGGGCGGGACAATGAGCAGTTCTTC.